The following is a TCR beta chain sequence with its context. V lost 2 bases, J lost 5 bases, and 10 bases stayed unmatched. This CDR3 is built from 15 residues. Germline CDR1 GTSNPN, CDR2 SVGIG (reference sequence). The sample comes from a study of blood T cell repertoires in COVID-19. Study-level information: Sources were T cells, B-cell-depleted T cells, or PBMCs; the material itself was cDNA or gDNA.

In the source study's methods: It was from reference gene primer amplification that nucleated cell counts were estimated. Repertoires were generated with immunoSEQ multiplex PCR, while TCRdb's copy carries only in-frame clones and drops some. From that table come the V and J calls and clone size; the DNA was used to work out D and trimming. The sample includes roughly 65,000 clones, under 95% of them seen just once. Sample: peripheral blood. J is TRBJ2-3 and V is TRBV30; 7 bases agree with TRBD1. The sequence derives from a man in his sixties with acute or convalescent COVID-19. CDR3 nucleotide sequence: TGTGCCTGGAGTCTAGGGGGCTTAGGGGTAGATACGCAGTATTTT. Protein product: CAWSLGGLGVDTQYF.